This T cell receptor beta chain originates from a study of cytomegalovirus exposure and HLA in healthy donors. Study results and caveats: Being productive about 87% or about 30% of the time was typical of most TCR beta V segments in an earlier analysis. Confirmation was obtained in vitro that a few CMV-associated chains are specific for CMV antigens. It was reported that TCR beta sequences correctly inferred the HLA-A and HLA-B alleles for most subjects.

Donors sampled were nominally healthy, though unrecorded immune exposures were likely. The length of the CDR3 is 13 residues. Germline assignment: CDR1 SGHDT and CDR2 YYEEEE. Trimming took 0 bases from V and 4 from J, leaving 8 bases between them. Details on this clone: Its antigen is currently unknown.

13 Jbeta primers and 60 Vbeta primers were used for the PCR. The data were produced by immunoSEQ multiplex PCR, yet TCRdb's version contains in-frame clones alone and is incomplete. The repertoire holds fewer than 200,000 clones, with around 68% as singletons. This sequence was found in a man aged 50-60 years in good health and CMV-seronegative. Sequenced input: PBMCs. V usage is TRBV5-6 and J usage is TRBJ2-7; the D is unclear. CDR3 coding DNA: TGTGCCAGCAGCTTGGTGTCTCCTTACGAGCAGTACTTC. This codes for CASSLVSPYEQYF.